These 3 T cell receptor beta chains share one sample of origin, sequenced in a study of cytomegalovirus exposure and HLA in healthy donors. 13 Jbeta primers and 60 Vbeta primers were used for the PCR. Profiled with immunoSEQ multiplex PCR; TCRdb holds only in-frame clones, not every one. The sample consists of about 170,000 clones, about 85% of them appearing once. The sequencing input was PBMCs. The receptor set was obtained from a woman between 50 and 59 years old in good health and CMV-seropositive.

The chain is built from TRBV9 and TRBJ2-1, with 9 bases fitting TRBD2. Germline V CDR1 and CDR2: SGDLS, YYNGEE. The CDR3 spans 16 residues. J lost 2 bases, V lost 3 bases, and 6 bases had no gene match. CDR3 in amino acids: CASSAMTSGPYNEQFF. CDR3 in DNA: TGTGCCAGCAGCGCGATGACTAGCGGACCCTACAATGAGCAGTTCTTC.

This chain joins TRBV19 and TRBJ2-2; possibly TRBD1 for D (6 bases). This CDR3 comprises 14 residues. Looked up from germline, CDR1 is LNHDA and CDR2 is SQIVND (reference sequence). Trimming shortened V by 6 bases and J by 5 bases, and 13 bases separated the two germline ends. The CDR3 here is CASSDGQPTGELFF. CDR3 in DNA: TGTGCCAGTAGCGACGGACAGCCAACCGGGGAGCTGTTTTTT.

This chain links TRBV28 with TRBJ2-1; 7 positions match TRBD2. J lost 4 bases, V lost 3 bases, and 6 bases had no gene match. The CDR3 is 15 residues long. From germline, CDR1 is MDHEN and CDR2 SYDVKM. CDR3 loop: CASSFAGTTYNEQFF. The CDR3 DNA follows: TGTGCCAGCAGTTTTGCCGGGACTACTTACAATGAGCAGTTCTTC.